These 16 T cell receptor beta chains came from one sample sequenced in a study of cytomegalovirus exposure and HLA in healthy donors. The repertoire was sequenced with immunoSEQ multiplex PCR; TCRdb's copy has only in-frame clones and lacks some. The sample has 150,000 to 180,000 clones; approximately 86% are singletons. The sequencing input was PBMCs. The receptors here all came from a man aged 18 to 35 in good health and CMV-seropositive.

The chain combines TRBV9 with TRBJ2-1; a weak D match, TRBD2 (6 bases). CDR1 is SGDLS, CDR2 YYNGEE, per germline. The CDR3 is made up of 15 amino acids. Trimming left V 0 bases short and J 5 bases short, with 12 bases between. CDR3 loop: CASSVVGLYHNEQFF. CDR3 bases: TGTGCCAGCAGCGTAGTAGGACTATACCACAATGAGCAGTTCTTC.

V gene TRBV10-3 combines with J gene TRBJ1-1, with 8 bases aligning to TRBD1. The CDR3 consists of 13 residues. Germline CDR1 is ENHRY and CDR2 is SYGVKD. After removal of 5 bases from V and 5 bases from J, the junction contained 4 bases not matched to a gene. The CDR3, as DNA: TGTGCCATCAGTCGAACAGGGGGAACTGAAGCTTTCTTT. Translation: CAISRTGGTEAFF.

The rearrangement links TRBV2 to TRBJ2-7, with D perhaps matching TRBD2 (7 bases). Germline lookup yields CDR1 SNHLY and CDR2 FYNNEI. Trimming pared 7 bases from V and 0 bases from J, leaving 16 bases between. This CDR3 is built from 15 residues. The CDR3 DNA sequence: TGTGCCAGCACCTCGGCGGGGGCGAGCTCCTACGAGCAGTACTTC. Its translation is CASTSAGASSYEQYF.

The V call is TRBV5-1, the J call TRBJ1-4, with D possibly being TRBD1 (6 bases). V was trimmed by 0 bases and J by 8 bases, leaving 11 bases between them. CDR1 is SGHRS, CDR2 YFSETQ, per germline. The CDR3 runs 14 residues. This CDR3 reads CASSLAGEREKLFF. The CDR3 nucleotides are TGCGCCAGCAGCTTGGCAGGGGAGAGGGAAAAACTGTTTTTT.

V is TRBV4-3 and J is TRBJ1-5; maybe TRBD1 (5 bases). The length of the CDR3 is 17 residues. Germline V gene data show CDR1 as LGHNA and CDR2 as YSLEER. The V gene lost 0 bases and the J gene lost 6 bases, with 18 bases spanning the gap. The CDR3 coding sequence is TGCGCCAGCAGCCAAGAGCCCGGGGCGGGAGTCGGTCAGCCCCAGCATTTT. It specifies CASSQEPGAGVGQPQHF.

This chain links TRBV7-9 with TRBJ2-7; D possibly corresponds to TRBD2 (5 bases). The germline gives CDR1 SEHNR, CDR2 FQNEAQ (reference sequence). CDR3 length: 15 residues. V was pared by 2 bases and J by 0 bases, with 11 bases between. The CDR3 loop is CASSLSEGSSYEQYF. The CDR3 DNA is TGTGCCAGCAGCTTAAGTGAGGGAAGCTCCTACGAGCAGTACTTC.

J is TRBJ1-2 and V is TRBV2; weak D call: TRBD1 (6 bases). Germline V gene lookup returns CDR1 SNHLY and CDR2 FYNNEI. This CDR3 is built from 15 residues. Trimming took off 7 bases at V and 0 bases at J, with 15 bases between the two ends. The CDR3 loop reads CASKPVDSPNYGYTF. The CDR3 region has the DNA TGTGCCAGCAAACCAGTGGACAGCCCTAACTATGGCTACACCTTC.

The genes are TRBV4-3 and TRBJ2-3, with 8 bases matching TRBD2. The J segment lost 5 bases and the V segment lost 0 bases, leaving 7 bases of the junction unmatched. Germline V CDR1 and CDR2: LGHNA, YSLEER. The CDR3 has 16 residues. The CDR3 is CASSQDSRSGRDTQYF. CDR3 coding DNA: TGCGCCAGCAGCCAAGATAGTCGGAGCGGGAGAGATACGCAGTATTTT.

J is TRBJ2-5 and V is TRBV30; a weak D match, TRBD2 (6 bases). The DNA end favors TRBJ2-7, so the J call may be wrong. CDR3 length: 13 residues. Germline loops: CDR1 GTSNPN, CDR2 SVGIG (reference sequence). The CDR3 DNA reads as TGTGCCTGGAGATGGGGAGGCCAGAGCGAGCAGTACTTC. This gives the protein CAWRWGGQSEQYF.

CDR3 nucleotides: TGCGCCAGCAGCCTCGGACTAGCGGGGGGCCAAGAGACCCAGTACTTC. It specifies CASSLGLAGGQETQYF. This rearrangement joins TRBV10-2 to TRBJ2-5, with 14 bases identical to TRBD2. In germline, CDR1 is WSHSY, CDR2 SAAADI. This CDR3 spans 16 amino acids. After removal of 6 bases from V and 1 base from J, the junction contained 4 bases not matched to a gene.

The chain carries TRBV5-4 and TRBJ2-7; the D gene is possibly TRBD1 (5 bases). This CDR3 spans 16 amino acids. Germline V CDR1 and CDR2: SGHNT, YYREEE (reference sequence). V lost 2 bases, J lost 0 bases, and 15 bases lay in between. The DNA for the CDR3 is TGTGCCAGCAGCTTTGGTAACAGGATCCACTCCTACGAGCAGTACTTC. This codes for CASSFGNRIHSYEQYF.

The chain combines TRBV7-2 with TRBJ2-5; 8 bases match TRBD1. The V gene's germline CDR1 is SGHTA and CDR2 FQGNSA. The CDR3 contains 13 residues. The ends lost 5 bases at V and 5 bases at J; junction bases unmatched: 4. The CDR3: CASSRTGLETQYF. DNA of the CDR3: TGTGCCAGCAGCAGGACAGGGTTGGAGACCCAGTACTTC. The complete variable domain, with remaining parts taken from reference TRBV7-2 and TRBJ2-5, reads GAGVSQSPSNKVTEKGKDVELRCDPISGHTALYWYRQSLGQGLEFLIYFQGNSAPDKSGLPSDRFSAERTGGSVSTLTIQRTQQEDSAVYLCASSRTGLETQYFGPGTRLLVL.

This clone was seen a handful of times. The chain is built from TRBV15 and TRBJ2-5, with 7 bases lining up with TRBD1. The CDR3 runs to 15 residues. CDR1 and CDR2 from the germline V gene are LNHNV and YYDKDF (reference sequence). V dropped 4 bases and J dropped 5; count of bases not matched to a gene: 10. The CDR3 loop reads CATSKTGASRETQYF. Written as DNA, the CDR3 is TGTGCCACCAGCAAAACAGGGGCTTCGCGGGAGACCCAGTACTTC.

This clone has only a few counts. This sequence joins TRBV12-5 and TRBJ1-5; TRBD1 matches at 8 bases. V was clipped by 3 bases and J by 6 bases; unmatched bases: 4. The V gene's germline CDR1 is LGHNT and CDR2 FRNRAP. The CDR3 is 14 amino acids. For the CDR3, the DNA is TGTGCTAGTGGTTTCGGGCAGGGGGCTCAGCCCCAGCATTTT. Translation: CASGFGQGAQPQHF.

This clone was seen a handful of times. Other DNA sequences from this sample encode an identical CDR3 as well. The chain links TRBV9 to TRBJ2-7; 7 bases fit TRBD2. V shed 2 bases, J shed 0 bases, and the junction held 5 bases outside the gene matches. CDR3 size: 15 residues. Germline V gene sequence: CDR1 SGDLS, CDR2 YYNGEE. The CDR3 DNA sequence: TGTGCCAGCAGCGTCGGTAGCGGGTCCTCCTACGAGCAGTACTTC. Protein: CASSVGSGSSYEQYF. The whole variable domain, filled in from reference TRBV9 and TRBJ2-7, reads DSGVTQTPKHLITATGQRVTLRCSPRSGDLSVYWYQQSLDQGLQFLIQYYNGEERAKGNILERFSAQQFPDLHSELNLSSLELGDSALYFCASSVGSGSSYEQYFGPGTRLTVT.

The gene calls are TRBV7-2 and TRBJ2-7; D unclear. The germline CDR1 and CDR2 sequences are SGHTA and FQGNSA. The CDR3 has 14 amino acids. The V gene lost 1 base and the J gene lost 0 bases, with 7 bases spanning the gap. The CDR3 is CASSLGGPSYEQYF. CDR3 coding DNA: TGTGCCAGCAGCTTAGGAGGTCCCTCCTACGAGCAGTACTTC.